These 8 T cell receptor beta chains were all obtained from the same sample, sequenced in a study of cytomegalovirus exposure and HLA in healthy donors. The repertoire was sequenced with immunoSEQ multiplex PCR; TCRdb's copy has only in-frame clones and lacks some. The data show about 360,000 clones, 70% to 90% seen once. The sequenced material came from PBMCs. Receptors were obtained from a woman younger than 30 in good health and CMV-seronegative.

The J gene is TRBJ2-2, the V gene TRBV4-1; D possibly corresponds to TRBD1 (5 bases). The germline V gene has CDR1 MGHRA and CDR2 YSYEKL. The CDR3 is 15 residues long. V shed 0 bases and J shed 0 bases, with 5 bases lying between them. The CDR3 region has the DNA TGCGCCAGCAGCCAAGAGGGGCCGAACACCGGGGAGCTGTTTTTT. It codes for CASSQEGPNTGELFF.

Here the CDR3 reads CASSVIGGLSTDTQYF. CDR3 DNA sequence: TGTGCCAGCAGTGTGATTGGGGGACTGAGCACAGATACGCAGTATTTT. The rearrangement uses TRBV2 and TRBJ2-3, with D possibly matching TRBD2 (6 bases). Germline V gives CDR1 SNHLY, CDR2 FYNNEI. Trimming removed 4 bases at V and 0 bases at J, with 14 bases between. This CDR3 comprises 16 residues.

The chain recombines TRBV7-2 with TRBJ1-1, with D uncertain. Looked up from germline, CDR1 is SGHTA and CDR2 is FQGNSA. CDR3 length equals 14 residues. The V end lost 2 bases, the J end lost 2 bases, and 9 bases lay between the germline ends. The CDR3 region is CASSLSPSNTEAFF. The CDR3 bases are TGTGCCAGCAGCTTATCTCCGTCTAACACTGAAGCTTTCTTT.

The chain uses TRBV27 and TRBJ2-2, with 9 bases that match TRBD2. CDR3 length: 18 residues. The V gene end was trimmed by 0 bases and the J gene end by 9 bases; junction bases not matched to a gene: 14. The V gene's germline CDR1 is MNHEY and CDR2 SMNVEV (reference sequence). CDR3 in amino acids: CASSLSGTSSSYRRELFF. In nucleotides, the CDR3 is TGTGCCAGCAGTTTATCAGGGACTAGCTCTTCCTATCGTAGGGAGCTGTTTTTT.

V gene TRBV28 combines with J gene TRBJ2-2, with D unresolved. CDR3 size: 11 residues. V dropped 7 bases and J dropped 6 bases, with 6 bases sitting between them. Germline CDR1 MDHEN, CDR2 SYDVKM. For the CDR3, the DNA is TGTGCCAGCACGAGGCCCGGGGAGCTGTTTTTT. Its translation: CASTRPGELFF.

The V gene is TRBV9, the J gene TRBJ2-7; D perhaps matches TRBD1 (6 bases). CDR3 size: 15 residues. Germline V gene sequence: CDR1 SGDLS, CDR2 YYNGEE. V was shortened by 3 bases and J by 3 bases, with 16 bases between the two germline ends. The CDR3 reads CASSASGTPLYEQYF. DNA for the CDR3: TGTGCCAGCAGCGCTTCCGGGACACCCCTCTACGAGCAGTACTTC.

The chain combines TRBV28 with TRBJ1-1; maybe TRBD1 (5 bases). Germline V CDR1 and CDR2: MDHEN, SYDVKM. The CDR3 spans 15 residues. Trimming cost V 3 bases and J 3 bases, with 14 bases left between them. This chain's CDR3 is CASSFGAFGDTEAFF. CDR3 nucleotides: TGTGCCAGCAGTTTTGGGGCTTTCGGTGACACTGAAGCTTTCTTT.

This sequence joins TRBV6-1 and TRBJ1-1; D is possibly TRBD1 (6 bases). The CDR3 covers 14 residues. Germline V gene data show CDR1 as MNHNS and CDR2 as SASEGT. Trimming took off 8 bases at V and 0 bases at J, with 13 bases between the two ends. The CDR3 DNA sequence: TGTGCCAGCGCCCGGACAGCCCTGAACACTGAAGCTTTCTTT. Protein sequence: CASARTALNTEAFF.